These T cell receptor beta chains were read from a single sample in a study of cytomegalovirus exposure and HLA in healthy donors. Measured with immunoSEQ multiplex PCR; TCRdb has only the in-frame clones, and not every one. The sample carries over 150,000 clones, roughly 78% recorded once. Input material: PBMCs. These receptors were collected from a woman aged 50 to 60 in good health and CMV-seropositive. CDR3s include the opening cysteine and the closing phenylalanine or tryptophan. D genes are given only for firm matches.

d_gene: -; v_gene: TRBV9; CDR3aa: CASSGFRGDGYTF
d_gene: TRBD1; v_gene: TRBV11-2; CDR3aa: CASSPWTGLTDTQYF
d_gene: TRBD2; v_gene: TRBV9; CDR3aa: CASSLWTSNNEQFF
d_gene: -; v_gene: TRBV10-3; CDR3aa: CAINGRALGGYTF
d_gene: TRBD2; v_gene: TRBV7-2; CDR3aa: CASMVTSGGTYNEQFF
d_gene: TRBD1; v_gene: TRBV6-1; CDR3aa: CASSRTGNTGELFF
d_gene: -; v_gene: TRBV30; CDR3aa: CAWSVGSTDTQYF
d_gene: -; v_gene: TRBV5-5; CDR3aa: CASKEAQTLKQYF
d_gene: -; v_gene: TRBV28; CDR3aa: CASSFDRTGGYSPLHF
d_gene: TRBD1; v_gene: TRBV28; CDR3aa: CASSSGGGHTEAFF
d_gene: TRBD1; v_gene: TRBV7-2; CDR3aa: CASSLAGGYGELFF
d_gene: TRBD2; v_gene: TRBV4-2; CDR3aa: CASSPTAGGTKNIQYF
d_gene: TRBD1; v_gene: TRBV29-1; CDR3aa: CSVGTGVFRYGYTF
d_gene: TRBD1; v_gene: TRBV28; CDR3aa: CASSLGTGAYNEQFF
d_gene: -; v_gene: TRBV30; CDR3aa: CAWSVRTYETQYF